Reported below is one T cell receptor (beta chain). The data stem from a study of blood T cell repertoires in COVID-19. Across the study: Researchers got acute and convalescent COVID-19 samples from the United States, Italy and Spain. Sources were T cells, B-cell-depleted T cells, or PBMCs; the material itself was cDNA or gDNA.

Per germline, CDR1 SGHAT and CDR2 FQNNGV. Germline trimming cut 2 bases from V and 3 bases from J; bases unmatched to any gene: 4. The CDR3 is 15 residues long. Here immunoSEQ multiplex PCR was the method, and the copy in TCRdb shows in-frame clones only, minus some. The sample lists about 130,000 clones, approximately 90% occurring once. The chain carries TRBV11-2 and TRBJ2-3, with 8 bases that match TRBD1. The receptor was isolated from a woman of 80 years or more with acute or convalescent COVID-19. The sequenced sample was peripheral blood. The CDR3 loop reads CASSLSGTGTDTQYF. DNA for the CDR3: TGTGCCAGCAGCTTAAGTGGGACAGGAACAGATACGCAGTATTTT.